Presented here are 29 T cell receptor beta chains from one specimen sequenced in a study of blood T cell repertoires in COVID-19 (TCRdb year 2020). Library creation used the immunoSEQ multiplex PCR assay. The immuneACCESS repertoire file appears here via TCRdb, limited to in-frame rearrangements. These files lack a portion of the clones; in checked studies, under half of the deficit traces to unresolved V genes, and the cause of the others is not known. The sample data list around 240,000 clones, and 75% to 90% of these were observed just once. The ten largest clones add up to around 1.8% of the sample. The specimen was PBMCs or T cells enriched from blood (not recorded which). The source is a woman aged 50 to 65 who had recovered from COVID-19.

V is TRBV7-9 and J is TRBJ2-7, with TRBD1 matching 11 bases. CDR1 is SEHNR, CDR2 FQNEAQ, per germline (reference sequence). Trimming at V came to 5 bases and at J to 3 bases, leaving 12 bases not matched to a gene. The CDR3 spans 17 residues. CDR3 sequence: CASSKTKGQGDFYEQYF. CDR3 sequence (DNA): TGTGCCAGCAGCAAGACGAAGGGACAGGGGGATTTCTACGAGCAGTACTTC.

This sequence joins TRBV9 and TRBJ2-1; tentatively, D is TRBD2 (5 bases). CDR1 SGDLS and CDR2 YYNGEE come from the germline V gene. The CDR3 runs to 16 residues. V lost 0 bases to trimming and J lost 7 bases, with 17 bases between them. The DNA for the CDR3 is TGTGCCAGCAGCGTAGACGGGGTAATAGGTCTGAATGAGCAGTTCTTC. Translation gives CASSVDGVIGLNEQFF.

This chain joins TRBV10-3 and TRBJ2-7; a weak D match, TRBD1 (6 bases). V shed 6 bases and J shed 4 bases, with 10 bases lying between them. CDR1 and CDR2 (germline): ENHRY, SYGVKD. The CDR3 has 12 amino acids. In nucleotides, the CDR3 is TGTGCCATCAGCGGACAGACGTACGAGCAGTACTTC. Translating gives CAISGQTYEQYF.

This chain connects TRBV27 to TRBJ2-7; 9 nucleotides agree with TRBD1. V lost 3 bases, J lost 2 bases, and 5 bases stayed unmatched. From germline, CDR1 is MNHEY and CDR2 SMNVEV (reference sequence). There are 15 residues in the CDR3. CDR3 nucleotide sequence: TGTGCCAGCAGTTTCGGACAGGGGAGGACCTACGAGCAGTACTTC. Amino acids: CASSFGQGRTYEQYF.

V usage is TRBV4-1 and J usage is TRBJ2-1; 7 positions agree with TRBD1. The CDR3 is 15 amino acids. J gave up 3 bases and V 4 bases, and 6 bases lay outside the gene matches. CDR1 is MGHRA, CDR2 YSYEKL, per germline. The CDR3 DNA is TGCGCCAGCAGCCCGACAGGGCCTATCTACAATGAGCAGTTCTTC. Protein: CASSPTGPIYNEQFF.

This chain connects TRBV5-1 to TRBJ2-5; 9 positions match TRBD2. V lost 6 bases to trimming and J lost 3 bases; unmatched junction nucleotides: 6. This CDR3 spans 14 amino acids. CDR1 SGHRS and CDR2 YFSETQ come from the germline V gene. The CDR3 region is CASTLIAGEETQYF. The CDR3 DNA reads TGCGCCAGCACGTTGATAGCGGGAGAAGAGACCCAGTACTTC.

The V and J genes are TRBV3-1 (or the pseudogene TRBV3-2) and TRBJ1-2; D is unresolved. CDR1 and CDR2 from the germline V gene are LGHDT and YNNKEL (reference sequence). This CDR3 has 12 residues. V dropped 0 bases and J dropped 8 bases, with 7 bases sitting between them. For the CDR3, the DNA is TGTGCCAGCAGCCAAGACCGACTCGGCTACACCTTC. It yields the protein CASSQDRLGYTF.

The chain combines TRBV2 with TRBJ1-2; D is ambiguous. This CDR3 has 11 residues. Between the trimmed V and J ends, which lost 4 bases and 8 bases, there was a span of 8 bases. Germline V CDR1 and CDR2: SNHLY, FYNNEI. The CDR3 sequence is CASSGGLGYTF. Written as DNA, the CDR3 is TGTGCCAGCAGTGGCGGTCTGGGCTACACCTTC.

The CDR3 loop is CASNTGSYEQYF. DNA for the CDR3: TGTGCCAGCAATACCGGTTCCTACGAGCAGTACTTC. This chain joins TRBV28 and TRBJ2-7; no reliable D call. V shed 7 bases and J shed 1 base, with 8 bases lying between them. This CDR3 is 12 amino acids long. Germline CDR1 is MDHEN and CDR2 is SYDVKM.

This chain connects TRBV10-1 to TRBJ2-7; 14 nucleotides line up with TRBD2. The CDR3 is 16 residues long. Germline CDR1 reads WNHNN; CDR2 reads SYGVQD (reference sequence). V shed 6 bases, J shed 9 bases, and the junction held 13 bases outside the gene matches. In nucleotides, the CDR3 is TGCGCCAGCAGCCCCGGGACTAGCGGGAGCCAAGGTGGGCAGTACTTC. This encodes CASSPGTSGSQGGQYF.

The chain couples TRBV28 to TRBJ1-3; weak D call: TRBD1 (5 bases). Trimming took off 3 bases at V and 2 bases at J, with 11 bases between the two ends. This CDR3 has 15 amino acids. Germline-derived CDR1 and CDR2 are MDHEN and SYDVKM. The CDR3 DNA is TGTGCCAGCAGTTTTCCCAGGGCACCTGGAAACACCATATATTTT. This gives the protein CASSFPRAPGNTIYF.

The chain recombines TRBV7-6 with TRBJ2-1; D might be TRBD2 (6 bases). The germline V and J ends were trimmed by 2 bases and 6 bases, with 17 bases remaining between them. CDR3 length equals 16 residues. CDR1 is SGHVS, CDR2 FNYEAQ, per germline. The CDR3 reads CASSLHSGVVSNEQFF. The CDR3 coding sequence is TGTGCCAGCAGCTTACATTCGGGGGTAGTGAGCAATGAGCAGTTCTTC.

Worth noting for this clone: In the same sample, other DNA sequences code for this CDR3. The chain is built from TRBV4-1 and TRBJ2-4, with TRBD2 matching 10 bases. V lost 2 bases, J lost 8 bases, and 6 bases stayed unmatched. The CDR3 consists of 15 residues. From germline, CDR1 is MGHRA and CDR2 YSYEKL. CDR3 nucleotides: TGCGCCAGCAGCCAACTAGCGGGAGTTGAGGACATTCAGTACTTC. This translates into CASSQLAGVEDIQYF.

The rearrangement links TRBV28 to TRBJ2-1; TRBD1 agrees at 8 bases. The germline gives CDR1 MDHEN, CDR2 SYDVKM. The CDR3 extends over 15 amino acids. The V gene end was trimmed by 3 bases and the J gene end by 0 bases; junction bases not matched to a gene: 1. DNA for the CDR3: TGTGCCAGCAGTTTGACAGGGGACTCCTACAATGAGCAGTTCTTC. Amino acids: CASSLTGDSYNEQFF.

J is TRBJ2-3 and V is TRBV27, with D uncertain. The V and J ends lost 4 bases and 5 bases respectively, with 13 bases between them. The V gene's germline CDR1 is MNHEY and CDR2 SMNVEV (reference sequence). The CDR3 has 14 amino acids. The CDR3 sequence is CASSSPRLEDTQYF. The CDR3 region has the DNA TGTGCCAGCAGTTCACCCCGATTAGAAGATACGCAGTATTTT.

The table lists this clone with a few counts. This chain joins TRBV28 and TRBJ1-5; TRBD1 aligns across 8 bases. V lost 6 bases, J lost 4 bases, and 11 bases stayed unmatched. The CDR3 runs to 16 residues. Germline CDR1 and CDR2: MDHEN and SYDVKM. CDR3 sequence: CASRLRGTGGNQPQHF. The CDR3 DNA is TGTGCCAGCAGGTTGAGAGGGACAGGCGGAAATCAGCCCCAGCATTTT.

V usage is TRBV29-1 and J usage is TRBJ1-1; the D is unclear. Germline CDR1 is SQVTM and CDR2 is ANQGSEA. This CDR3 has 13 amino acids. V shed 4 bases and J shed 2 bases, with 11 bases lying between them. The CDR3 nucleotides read TGCAGCGTTGGGAGTAACATAAACACTGAAGCTTTCTTT. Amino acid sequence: CSVGSNINTEAFF.

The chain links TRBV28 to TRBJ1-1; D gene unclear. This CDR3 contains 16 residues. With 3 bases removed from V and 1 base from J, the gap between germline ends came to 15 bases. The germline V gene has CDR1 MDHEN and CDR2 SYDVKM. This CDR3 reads CASSFLGKRQNTEAFF. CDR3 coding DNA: TGTGCCAGCAGTTTCCTCGGCAAGCGGCAGAACACTGAAGCTTTCTTT.

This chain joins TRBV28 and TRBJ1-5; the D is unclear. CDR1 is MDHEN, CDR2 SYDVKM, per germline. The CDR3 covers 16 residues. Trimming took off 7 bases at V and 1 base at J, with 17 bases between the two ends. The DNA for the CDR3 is TGTGCCAGCACTACCCTAGCGGGGTGGAGCAATCAGCCCCAGCATTTT. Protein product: CASTTLAGWSNQPQHF.

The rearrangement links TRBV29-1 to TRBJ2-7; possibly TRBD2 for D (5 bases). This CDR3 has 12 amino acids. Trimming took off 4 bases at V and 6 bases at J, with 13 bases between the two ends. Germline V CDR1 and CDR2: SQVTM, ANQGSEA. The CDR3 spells CSVGTGKGEQYF. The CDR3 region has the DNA TGCAGCGTTGGAACGGGGAAAGGCGAGCAGTACTTC.

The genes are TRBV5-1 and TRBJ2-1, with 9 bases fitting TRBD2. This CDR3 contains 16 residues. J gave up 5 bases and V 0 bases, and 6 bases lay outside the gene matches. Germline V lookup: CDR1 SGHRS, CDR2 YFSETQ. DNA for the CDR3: TGCGCCAGCAGCTTGGCCCCGCTAGCGGGAAACAATGAGCAGTTCTTC. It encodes CASSLAPLAGNNEQFF.

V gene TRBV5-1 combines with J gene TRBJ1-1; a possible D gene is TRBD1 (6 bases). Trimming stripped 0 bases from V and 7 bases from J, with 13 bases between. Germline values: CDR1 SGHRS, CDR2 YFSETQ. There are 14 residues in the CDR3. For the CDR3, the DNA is TGCGCCAGCAGCTTGGTGACTACAGGGAATGAAGCTTTCTTT. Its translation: CASSLVTTGNEAFF.

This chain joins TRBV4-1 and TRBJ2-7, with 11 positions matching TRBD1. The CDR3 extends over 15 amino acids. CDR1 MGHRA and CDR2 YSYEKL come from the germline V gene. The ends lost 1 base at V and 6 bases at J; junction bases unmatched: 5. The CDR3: CASSQVGTGGTEQYF. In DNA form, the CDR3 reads TGCGCCAGCAGCCAAGTTGGGACAGGGGGGACCGAGCAGTACTTC.

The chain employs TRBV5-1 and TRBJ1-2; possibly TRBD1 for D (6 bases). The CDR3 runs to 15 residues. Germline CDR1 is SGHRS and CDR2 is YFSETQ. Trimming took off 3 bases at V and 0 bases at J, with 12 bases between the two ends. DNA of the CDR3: TGCGCCAGCAGCTCGGGGGGCAGAGCTAACTATGGCTACACCTTC. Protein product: CASSSGGRANYGYTF.

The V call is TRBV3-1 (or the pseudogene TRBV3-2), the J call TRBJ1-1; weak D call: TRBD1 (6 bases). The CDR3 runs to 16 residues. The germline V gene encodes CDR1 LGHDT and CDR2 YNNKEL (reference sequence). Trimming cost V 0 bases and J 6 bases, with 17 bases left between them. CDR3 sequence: CASSQEGGALRAEAFF. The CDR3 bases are TGTGCCAGCAGCCAAGAAGGGGGGGCCCTGCGCGCTGAAGCTTTCTTT.

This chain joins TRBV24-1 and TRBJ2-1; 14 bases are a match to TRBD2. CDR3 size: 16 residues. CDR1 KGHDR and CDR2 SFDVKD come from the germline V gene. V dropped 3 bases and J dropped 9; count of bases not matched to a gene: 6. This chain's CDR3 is CATSDGGLAGVGEQFF. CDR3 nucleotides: TGTGCCACCAGTGATGGGGGACTAGCGGGAGTAGGTGAGCAGTTCTTC.

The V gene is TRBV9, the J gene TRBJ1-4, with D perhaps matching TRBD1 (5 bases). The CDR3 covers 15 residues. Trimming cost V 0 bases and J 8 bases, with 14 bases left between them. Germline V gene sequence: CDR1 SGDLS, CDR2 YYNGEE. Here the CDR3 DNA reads TGTGCCAGCAGCGTAGGGGGGACTTTGGGAGAAAAACTGTTTTTT. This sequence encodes CASSVGGTLGEKLFF.

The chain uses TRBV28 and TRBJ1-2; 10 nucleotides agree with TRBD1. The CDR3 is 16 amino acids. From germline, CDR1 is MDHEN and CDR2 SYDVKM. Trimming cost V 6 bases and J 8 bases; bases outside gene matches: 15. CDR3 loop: CASSQNPGQGLRGYTF. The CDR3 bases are TGTGCCAGCAGCCAGAACCCGGGACAGGGGTTGAGGGGCTACACCTTC.

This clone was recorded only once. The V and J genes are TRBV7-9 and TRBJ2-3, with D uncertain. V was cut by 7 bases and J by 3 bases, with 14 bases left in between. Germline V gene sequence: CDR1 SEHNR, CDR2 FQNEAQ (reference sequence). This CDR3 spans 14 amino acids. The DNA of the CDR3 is TGTGCCAGCATCGTTCTAGGTGGAACAGATACGCAGTATTTT. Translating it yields CASIVLGGTDTQYF.